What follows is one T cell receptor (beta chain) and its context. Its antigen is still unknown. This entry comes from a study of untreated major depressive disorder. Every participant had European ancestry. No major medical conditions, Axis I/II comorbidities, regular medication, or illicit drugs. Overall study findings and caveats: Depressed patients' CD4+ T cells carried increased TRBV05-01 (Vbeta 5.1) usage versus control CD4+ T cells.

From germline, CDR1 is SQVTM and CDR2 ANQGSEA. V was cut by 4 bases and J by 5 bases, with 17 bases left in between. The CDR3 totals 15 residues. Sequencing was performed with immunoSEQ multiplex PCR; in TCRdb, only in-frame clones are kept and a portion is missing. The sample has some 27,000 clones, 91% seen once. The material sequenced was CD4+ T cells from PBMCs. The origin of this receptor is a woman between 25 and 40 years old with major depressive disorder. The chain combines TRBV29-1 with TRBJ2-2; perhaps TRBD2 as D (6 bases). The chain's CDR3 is CSVVGYGGSTGELFF. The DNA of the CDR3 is TGCAGCGTTGTAGGGTACGGGGGTTCAACCGGGGAGCTGTTTTTT.